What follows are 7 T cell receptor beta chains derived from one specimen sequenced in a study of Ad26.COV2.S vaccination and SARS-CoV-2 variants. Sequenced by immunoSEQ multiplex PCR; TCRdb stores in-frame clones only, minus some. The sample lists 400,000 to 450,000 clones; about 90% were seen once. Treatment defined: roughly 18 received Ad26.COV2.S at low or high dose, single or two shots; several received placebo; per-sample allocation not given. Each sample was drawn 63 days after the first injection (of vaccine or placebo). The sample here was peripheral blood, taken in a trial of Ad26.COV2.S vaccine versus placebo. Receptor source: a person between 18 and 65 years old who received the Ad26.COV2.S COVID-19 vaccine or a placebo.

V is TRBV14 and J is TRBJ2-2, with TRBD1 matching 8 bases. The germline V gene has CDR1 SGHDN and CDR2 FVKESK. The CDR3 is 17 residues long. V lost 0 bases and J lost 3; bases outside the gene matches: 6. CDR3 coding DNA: TGTGCCAGCAGCCAAGATCCTGGGACAGGCTACACCGGGGAGCTGTTTTTT. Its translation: CASSQDPGTGYTGELFF.

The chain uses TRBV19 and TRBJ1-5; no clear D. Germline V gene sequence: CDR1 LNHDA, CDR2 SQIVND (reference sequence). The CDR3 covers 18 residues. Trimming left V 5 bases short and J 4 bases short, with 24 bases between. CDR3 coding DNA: TGTGCCAGTAGTCCACGAACCTTCTACAAGGCCCCGAATCAGCCCCAGCATTTT. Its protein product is CASSPRTFYKAPNQPQHF.

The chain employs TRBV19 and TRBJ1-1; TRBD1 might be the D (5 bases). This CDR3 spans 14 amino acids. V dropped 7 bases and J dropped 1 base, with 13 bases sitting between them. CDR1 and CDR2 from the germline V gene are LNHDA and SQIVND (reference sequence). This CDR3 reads CASTRRGANTEAFF. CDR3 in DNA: TGTGCCAGTACCCGGCGGGGCGCGAACACTGAAGCTTTCTTT.

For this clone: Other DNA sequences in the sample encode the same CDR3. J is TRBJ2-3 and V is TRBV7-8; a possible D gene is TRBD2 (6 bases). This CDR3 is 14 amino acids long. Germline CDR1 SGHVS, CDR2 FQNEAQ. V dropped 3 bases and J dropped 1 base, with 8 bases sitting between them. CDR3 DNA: TGTGCCAGCAGCTTTTTAGCGGGCACAGATACGCAGTATTTT. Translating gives CASSFLAGTDTQYF.

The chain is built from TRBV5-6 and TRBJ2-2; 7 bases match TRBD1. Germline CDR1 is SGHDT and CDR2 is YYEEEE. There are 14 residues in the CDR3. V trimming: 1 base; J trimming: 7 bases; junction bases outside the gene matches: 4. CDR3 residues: CASSLRQGYGELFF. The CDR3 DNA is TGTGCCAGCAGCTTGAGACAGGGATACGGGGAGCTGTTTTTT.

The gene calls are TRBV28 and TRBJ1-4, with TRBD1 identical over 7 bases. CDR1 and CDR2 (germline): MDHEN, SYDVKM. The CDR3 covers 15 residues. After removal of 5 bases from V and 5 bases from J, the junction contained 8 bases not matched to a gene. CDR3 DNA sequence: TGTGCCAGCAGTCGATCGGGACAGCTAAATGAAAAACTGTTTTTT. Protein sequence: CASSRSGQLNEKLFF. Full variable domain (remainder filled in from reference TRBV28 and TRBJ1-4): DVKVTQSSRYLVKRTGEKVFLECVQDMDHENMFWYRQDPGLGLRLIYFSYDVKMKEKGDIPEGYSVSREKKERFSLILESASTNQTSMYLCASSRSGQLNEKLFFGSGTQLSVL.

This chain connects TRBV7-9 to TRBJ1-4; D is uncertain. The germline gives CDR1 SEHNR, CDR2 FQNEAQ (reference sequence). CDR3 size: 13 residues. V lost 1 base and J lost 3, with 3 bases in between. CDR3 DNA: TGTGCCAGCAGCTTAGGGTCTAATGAAAAACTGTTTTTT. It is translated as CASSLGSNEKLFF.